This TCR beta chain came from a study of T cells in Graves' hyperthyroidism and ophthalmopathy (dated by TCRdb to about 2019). As for the study more broadly: Peripheral blood samples were taken at initial diagnosis, before any treatment was given. After blood sampling, hyperthyroidism patients were treated with methimazole at a starting dose of 30 mg daily, and ophthalmopathy patients were treated with high-dose intravenous methylprednisolone. Whether ophthalmopathy could be predicted prospectively was tested in an independent validation cohort made up of fewer than 20 hyperthyroidism patients plus 17 patients who later progressed to ophthalmopathy. TCR Vbeta CDR3 sequencing of 135 peripheral blood samples (43 ophthalmopathy, about 80 hyperthyroidism and some 17 progressor patients) is reported in the paper. In addition, the study compared T-cell repertoires in thyroid tissue and in blood from six Graves' hyperthyroidism patients. To identify distinguishing TCR V-J signatures, a discovery cohort of about 100 patients was used, comprising some 45 with Graves' ophthalmopathy and under 60 with stable Graves' hyperthyroidism. The 100 discovery patients were randomly split 7:3 into training and test sets. General study outcomes and caveats: Most expanded thyroid clonotypes (frequency above 0.001) were also detected in blood, a finding suggesting that blood repertoires may reflect thyroid immune responses. No statistical method was used to set the sample size in advance, and investigators knew the group allocation. In validation, the model predicted progression to ophthalmopathy a median of 6.5 months before onset, with over 60% sensitivity and roughly 73% specificity. Ophthalmopathy was separated from stable hyperthyroidism by a 13 V-J signature model, with about 88% sensitivity and 81% to 82% specificity obtained in cross-validation and 80%/75% obtained in testing.

In the ophthalmopathy patients, disease was moderately to severely active, with a Clinical Activity Score of 3 or more, a NOSPECS grade of 4 or more, and a duration of less than 3 months. The study excluded patients with uncontrolled infections, other autoimmune diseases, pregnancy or lactation. Clinical symptoms, serum thyroxine and TRAb, thyroid ultrasound, and orbital computed tomography formed the basis for the diagnoses. Ficoll-Paque density gradient centrifugation was used to isolate PBMCs from around 9.1 ml of fresh peripheral blood. Trizol reagent was used to extract total RNA, and RNA quality was then checked on an Agilent 2100 Bioanalyzer. TCR beta CDR3 regions were amplified from RNA transcripts. The TCR CDR3 was subjected to a first round of RT-PCR using the HTBI primer set and the Qiagen OneStep RT-PCR kit. Libraries were constructed in a second round of multiplex PCR, after which size selection and purification were performed. Libraries were sequenced paired-end with 100 bp reads on an Illumina HiSeq2000. Processing in the source paper ran as follows. SOAPnuke was used to process the raw data, removing reads that contained adapters or uncalled bases, had a mean Phred below 15, or lacked an exact match to the constant primer or identifier. High-quality paired reads were merged using COPE v1.2.5, and each unique nucleotide sequence was defined as a clonotype. MiTCR v1.1 was used to align clonotypes to the IMGT TRBV, TRBD and TRBJ reference segments. Analysis was restricted to V-J combinations with a frequency above 0.0001, which covered about 99% of repertoires. The TCS score was defined as F50 (clonal expansion) divided by E x V (chaos), with BLOSUM62-based TCRdist calculated between CDR3 peptides within each V-J. Welch's t-statistics and random forest reduced roughly 500 V-J features to about 12, which were used in a naive Bayes classifier (R e1071). The raw public data were reprocessed by TCRdb itself: fastp quality trimming at Q25, MiXCR clonotype calling, in-frame beta chains only. Duplicate CDR3 protein sequences are folded into a single record with the most common DNA and genes. These V and J calls rely on TCRdb rather than the paper's analysis. The sample table records roughly 350,000 distinct CDR3 sequences; roughly 13% of these occur just once. The top ten hold 34% of the sample.

Taken from the germline V gene, the CDR1 and CDR2 loops are MDHEN and SYDVKM. The CDR3 sequence holds 19 residues, the cysteine and phenylalanine included. Of the read, only the CDR3 DNA is kept; its 57 bases are in frame from base 1. V loses 3 bases, J loses 4 bases, and the germline ends lie 25 bases apart. In this sample, this clonotype turned up many times. Its antigen has not been determined. No base quality values were provided; no much bigger clone lies one nucleotide off. The V and J segments used are TRBV28 and TRBJ2-1; no D gene can be assigned with confidence. The receptor's source is a woman in her thirties or forties with Graves' ophthalmopathy. Sequences were obtained from blood. The CDR3 reads as follows: CASSFPWYKPGLTYNEQFF. The DNA reads TGTGCCAGCAGTTTTCCCTGGTATAAGCCTGGGTTAACTTACAATGAGCAGTTCTTC.